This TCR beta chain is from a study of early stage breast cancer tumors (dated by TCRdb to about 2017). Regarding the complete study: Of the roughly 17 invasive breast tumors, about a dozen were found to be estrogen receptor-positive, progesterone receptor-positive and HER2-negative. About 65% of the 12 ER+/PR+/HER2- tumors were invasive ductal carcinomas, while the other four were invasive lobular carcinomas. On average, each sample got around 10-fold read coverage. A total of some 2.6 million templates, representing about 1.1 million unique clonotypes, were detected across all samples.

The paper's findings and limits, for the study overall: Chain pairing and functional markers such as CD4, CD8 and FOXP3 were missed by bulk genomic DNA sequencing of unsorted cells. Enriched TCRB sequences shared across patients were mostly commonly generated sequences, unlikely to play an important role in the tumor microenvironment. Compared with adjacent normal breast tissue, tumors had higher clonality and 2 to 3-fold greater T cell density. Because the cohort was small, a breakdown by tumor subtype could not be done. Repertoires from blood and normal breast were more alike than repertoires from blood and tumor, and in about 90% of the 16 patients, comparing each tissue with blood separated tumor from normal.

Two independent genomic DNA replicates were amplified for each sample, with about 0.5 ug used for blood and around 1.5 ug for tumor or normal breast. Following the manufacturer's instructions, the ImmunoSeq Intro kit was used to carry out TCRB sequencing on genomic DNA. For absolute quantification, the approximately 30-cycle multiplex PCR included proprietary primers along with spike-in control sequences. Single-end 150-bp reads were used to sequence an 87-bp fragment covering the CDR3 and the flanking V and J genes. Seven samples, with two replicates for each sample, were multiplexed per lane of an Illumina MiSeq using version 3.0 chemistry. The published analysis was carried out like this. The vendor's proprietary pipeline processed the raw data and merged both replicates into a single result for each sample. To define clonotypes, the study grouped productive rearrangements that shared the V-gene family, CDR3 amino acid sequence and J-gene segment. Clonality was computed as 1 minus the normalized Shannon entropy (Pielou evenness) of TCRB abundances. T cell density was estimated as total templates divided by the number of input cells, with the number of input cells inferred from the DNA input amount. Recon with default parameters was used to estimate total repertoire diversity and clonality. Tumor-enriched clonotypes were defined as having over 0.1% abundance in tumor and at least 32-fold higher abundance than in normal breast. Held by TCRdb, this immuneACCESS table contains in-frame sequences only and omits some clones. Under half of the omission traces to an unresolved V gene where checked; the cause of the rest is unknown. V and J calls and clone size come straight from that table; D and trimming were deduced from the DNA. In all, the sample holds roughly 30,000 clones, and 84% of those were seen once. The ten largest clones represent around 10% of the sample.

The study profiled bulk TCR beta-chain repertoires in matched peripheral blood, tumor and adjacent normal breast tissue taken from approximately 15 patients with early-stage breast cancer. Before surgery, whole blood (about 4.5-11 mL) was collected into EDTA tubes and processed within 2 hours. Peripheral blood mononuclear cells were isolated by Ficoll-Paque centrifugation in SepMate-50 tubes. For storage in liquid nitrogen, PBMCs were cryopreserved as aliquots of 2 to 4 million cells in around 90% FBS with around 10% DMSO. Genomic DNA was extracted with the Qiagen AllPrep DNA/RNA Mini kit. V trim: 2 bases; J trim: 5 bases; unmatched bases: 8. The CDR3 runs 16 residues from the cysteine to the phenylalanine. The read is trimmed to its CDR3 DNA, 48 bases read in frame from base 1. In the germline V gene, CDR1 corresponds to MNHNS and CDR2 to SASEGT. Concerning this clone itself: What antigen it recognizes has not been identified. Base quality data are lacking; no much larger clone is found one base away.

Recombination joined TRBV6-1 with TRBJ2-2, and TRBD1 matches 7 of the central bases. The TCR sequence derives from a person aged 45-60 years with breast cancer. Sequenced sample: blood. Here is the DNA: TGTGCCAGCAGTGAATTCCCAGGGGGTCGGACCGGGGAGCTGTTTTTT. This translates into CASSEFPGGRTGELFF.